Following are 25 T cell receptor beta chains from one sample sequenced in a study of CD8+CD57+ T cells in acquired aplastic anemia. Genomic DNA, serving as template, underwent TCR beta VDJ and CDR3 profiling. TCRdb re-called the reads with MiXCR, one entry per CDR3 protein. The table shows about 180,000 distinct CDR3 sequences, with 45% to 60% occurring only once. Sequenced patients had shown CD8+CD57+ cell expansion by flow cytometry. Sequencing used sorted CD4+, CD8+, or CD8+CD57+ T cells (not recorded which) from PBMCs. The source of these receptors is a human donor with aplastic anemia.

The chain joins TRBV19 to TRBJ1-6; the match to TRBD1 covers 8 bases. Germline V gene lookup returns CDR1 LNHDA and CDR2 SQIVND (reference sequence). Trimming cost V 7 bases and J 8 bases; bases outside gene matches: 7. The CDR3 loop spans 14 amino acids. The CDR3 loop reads CASNPGTGYSPLHF. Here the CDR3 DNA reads TGTGCCAGTAACCCCGGGACAGGATATTCACCCCTCCACTTT. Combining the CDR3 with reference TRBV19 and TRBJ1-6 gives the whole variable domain DGGITQSPKYLFRKEGQNVTLSCEQNLNHDAMYWYRQDPGQGLRLIYYSQIVNDFQKGDIAEGYSVSREKKESFPLTVTSAQKNPTAFYLCASNPGTGYSPLHFGNGTRLTVT.

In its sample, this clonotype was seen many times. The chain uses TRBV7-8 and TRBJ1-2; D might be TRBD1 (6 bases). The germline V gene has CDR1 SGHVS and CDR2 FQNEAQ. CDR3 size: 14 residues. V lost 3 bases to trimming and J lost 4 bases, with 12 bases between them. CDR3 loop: CASSLDSSIYGYTF. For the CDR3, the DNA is TGTGCCAGCAGCTTGGACAGCTCCATCTATGGCTACACCTTC.

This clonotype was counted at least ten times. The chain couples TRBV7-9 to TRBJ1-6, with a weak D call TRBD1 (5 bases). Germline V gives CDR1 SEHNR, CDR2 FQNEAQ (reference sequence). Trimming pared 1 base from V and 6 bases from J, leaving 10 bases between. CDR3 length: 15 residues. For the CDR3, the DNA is TGTGCCAGCAGCTTAGGGGCGAGGGGTAATTCACCCCTCCACTTT. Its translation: CASSLGARGNSPLHF.

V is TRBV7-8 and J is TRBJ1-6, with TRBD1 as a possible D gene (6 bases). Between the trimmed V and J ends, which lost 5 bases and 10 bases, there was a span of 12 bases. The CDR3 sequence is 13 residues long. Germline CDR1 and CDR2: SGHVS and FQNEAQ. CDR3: CASSTGGNSPLHF. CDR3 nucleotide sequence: TGTGCCAGCAGCACCGGGGGCAACTCACCCCTCCACTTT.

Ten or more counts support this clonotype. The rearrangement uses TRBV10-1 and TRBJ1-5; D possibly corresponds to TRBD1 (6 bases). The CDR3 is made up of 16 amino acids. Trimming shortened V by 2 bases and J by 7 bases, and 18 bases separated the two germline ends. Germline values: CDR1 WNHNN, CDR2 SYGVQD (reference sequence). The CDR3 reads CASSEGYLGARQPQHF. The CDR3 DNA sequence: TGCGCCAGCAGTGAGGGATATCTGGGGGCACGGCAGCCCCAGCATTTT.

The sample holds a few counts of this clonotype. DNA for the CDR3: TGTGCCAGCAGCTTGGCAGGGATCTCCTACGAGCAGTACTTC. Its protein product is CASSLAGISYEQYF. The chain is built from TRBV5-6 and TRBJ2-7, with D possibly being TRBD1 (5 bases). CDR3 length equals 14 residues. Trimming stripped 0 bases from V and 0 bases from J, with 7 bases between. CDR1 SGHDT and CDR2 YYEEEE come from the germline V gene. The variable domain in full, with the rest retrieved from reference TRBV5-6 and TRBJ2-7, is DAGVTQSPTHLIKTRGQQVTLRCSPKSGHDTVSWYQQALGQGPQFIFQYYEEEERQRGNFPDRFSGHQFPNYSSELNVNALLLGDSALYLCASSLAGISYEQYFGPGTRLTVT.

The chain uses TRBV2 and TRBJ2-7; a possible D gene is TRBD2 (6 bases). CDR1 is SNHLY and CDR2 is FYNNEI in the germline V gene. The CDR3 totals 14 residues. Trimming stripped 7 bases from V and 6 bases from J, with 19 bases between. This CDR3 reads CASTRRRGEREQYF. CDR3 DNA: TGTGCCAGCACCAGACGGCGCGGGGAGCGCGAGCAGTACTTC.

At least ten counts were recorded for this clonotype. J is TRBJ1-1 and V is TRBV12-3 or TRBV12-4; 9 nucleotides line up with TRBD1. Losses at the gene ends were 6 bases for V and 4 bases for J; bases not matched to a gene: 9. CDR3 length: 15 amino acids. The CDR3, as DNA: TGTGCCAGCAGGCGTAACAGGGGGCAGGGCACTGAAGCTTTCTTT. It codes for CASRRNRGQGTEAFF.

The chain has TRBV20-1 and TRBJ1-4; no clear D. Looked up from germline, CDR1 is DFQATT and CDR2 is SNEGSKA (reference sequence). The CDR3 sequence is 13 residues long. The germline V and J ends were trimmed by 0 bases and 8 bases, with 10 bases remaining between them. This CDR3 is CSAREGSKEKLFF. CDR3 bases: TGCAGTGCTAGAGAAGGGAGCAAAGAAAAACTGTTTTTT.

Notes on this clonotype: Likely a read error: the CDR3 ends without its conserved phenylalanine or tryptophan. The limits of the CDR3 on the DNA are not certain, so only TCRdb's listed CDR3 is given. The chain's CDR3 is CASSEALQ. This sequence joins TRBV2 and TRBJ1-5. The CDR3 adds up to 8 amino acids, both ends counted. CDR1 is SNHLY and CDR2 is FYNNEI in the germline V gene.

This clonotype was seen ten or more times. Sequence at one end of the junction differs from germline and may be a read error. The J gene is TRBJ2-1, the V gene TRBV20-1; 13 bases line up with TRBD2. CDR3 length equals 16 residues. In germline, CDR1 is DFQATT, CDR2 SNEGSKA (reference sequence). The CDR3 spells CSARTSGGPSHNEQFF. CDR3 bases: TGCAGTGCCAGGACTAGCGGGGGACCCTCCCACAATGAGCAGTTCTTC.

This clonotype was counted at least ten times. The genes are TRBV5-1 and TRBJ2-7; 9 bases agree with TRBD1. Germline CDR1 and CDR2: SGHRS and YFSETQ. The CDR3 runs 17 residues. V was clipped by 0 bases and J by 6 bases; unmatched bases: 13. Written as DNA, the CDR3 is TGCGCCAGCAGCTTGGCCTCCGGGACAGGGTGGGCCAGCGAGCAGTACTTC. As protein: CASSLASGTGWASEQYF.

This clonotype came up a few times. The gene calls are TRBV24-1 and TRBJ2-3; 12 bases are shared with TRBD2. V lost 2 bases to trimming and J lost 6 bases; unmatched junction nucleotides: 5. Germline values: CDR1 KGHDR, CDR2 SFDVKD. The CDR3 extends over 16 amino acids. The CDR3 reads CATSDSGLAGMDTQYF. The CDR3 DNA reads TGTGCCACCAGTGATTCCGGACTAGCGGGAATGGATACGCAGTATTTT.

CDR3 bases: TGTGCCATCAAGCCGACAGGGGACACCGGGGAGCTGTTTTTT. Translated, it gives CAIKPTGDTGELFF. The chain employs TRBV10-3 and TRBJ2-2; 8 bases are a match to TRBD1. The CDR3 has 14 amino acids. Trimming cost V 7 bases and J 3 bases; bases outside gene matches: 4. The V gene's germline CDR1 is ENHRY and CDR2 SYGVKD.

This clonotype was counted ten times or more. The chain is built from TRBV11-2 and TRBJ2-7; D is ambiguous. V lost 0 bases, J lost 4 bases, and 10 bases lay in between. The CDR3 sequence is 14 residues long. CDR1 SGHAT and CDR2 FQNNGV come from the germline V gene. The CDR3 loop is CASSLDGRGYEQYF. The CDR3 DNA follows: TGTGCCAGCAGCTTAGACGGCCGAGGTTACGAGCAGTACTTC.

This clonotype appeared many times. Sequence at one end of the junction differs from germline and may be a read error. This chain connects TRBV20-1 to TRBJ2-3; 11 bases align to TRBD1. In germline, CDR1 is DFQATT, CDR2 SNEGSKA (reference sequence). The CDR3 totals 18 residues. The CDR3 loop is CSARGRGGQGVGTDTQYF. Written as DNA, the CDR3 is TGCAGTGCCAGAGGGAGGGGGGGACAGGGGGTAGGCACAGATACGCAGTATTTT.

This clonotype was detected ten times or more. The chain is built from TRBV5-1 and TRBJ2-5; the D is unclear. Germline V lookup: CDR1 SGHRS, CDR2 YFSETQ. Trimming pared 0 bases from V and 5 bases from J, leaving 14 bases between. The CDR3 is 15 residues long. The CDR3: CASSLGPQGLETQYF. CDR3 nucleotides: TGCGCCAGCAGCTTGGGGCCCCAAGGTTTGGAGACCCAGTACTTC.

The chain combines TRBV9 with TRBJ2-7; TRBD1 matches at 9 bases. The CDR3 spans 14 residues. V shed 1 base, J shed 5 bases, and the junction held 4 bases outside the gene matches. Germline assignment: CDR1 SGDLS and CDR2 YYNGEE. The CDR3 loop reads CASSVSGQGHEQYF. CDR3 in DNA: TGTGCCAGCAGCGTATCGGGACAGGGCCACGAGCAGTACTTC.

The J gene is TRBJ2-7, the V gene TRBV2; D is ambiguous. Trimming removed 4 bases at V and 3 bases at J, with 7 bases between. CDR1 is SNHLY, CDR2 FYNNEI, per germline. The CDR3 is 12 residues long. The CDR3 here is CASSASLYEQYF. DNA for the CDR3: TGTGCCAGCAGTGCAAGTCTCTACGAGCAGTACTTC.

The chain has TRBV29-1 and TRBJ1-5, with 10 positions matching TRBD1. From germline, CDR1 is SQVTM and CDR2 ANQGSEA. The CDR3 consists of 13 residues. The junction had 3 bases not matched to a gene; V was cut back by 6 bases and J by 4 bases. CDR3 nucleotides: TGCAGCGTGGGGGGACAGGGGAATCAGCCCCAGCATTTT. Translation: CSVGGQGNQPQHF.

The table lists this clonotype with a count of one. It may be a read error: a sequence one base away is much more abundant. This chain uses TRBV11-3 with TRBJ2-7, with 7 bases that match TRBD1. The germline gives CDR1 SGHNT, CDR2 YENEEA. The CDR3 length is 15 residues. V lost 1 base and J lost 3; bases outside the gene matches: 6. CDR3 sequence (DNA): TGTGCCAGCAGCTTAGGGACAGGCTCACTCTACGAGCAGTACTTC. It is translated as CASSLGTGSLYEQYF.

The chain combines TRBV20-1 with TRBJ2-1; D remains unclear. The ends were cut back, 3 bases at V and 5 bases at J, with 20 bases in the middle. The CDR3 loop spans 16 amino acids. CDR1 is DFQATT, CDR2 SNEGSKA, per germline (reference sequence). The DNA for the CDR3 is TGCAGTGCTAGGAATGGATTTAGTCTCCTAGACAATGAGCAGTTCTTC. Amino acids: CSARNGFSLLDNEQFF.

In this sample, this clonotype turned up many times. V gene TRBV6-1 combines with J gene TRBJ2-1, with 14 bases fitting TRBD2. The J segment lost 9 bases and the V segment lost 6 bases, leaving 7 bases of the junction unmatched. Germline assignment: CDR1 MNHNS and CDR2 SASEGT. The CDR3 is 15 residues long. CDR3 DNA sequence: TGTGCCAGCAGAAAAGGACTAGCGGGGGGACGTGAGCAGTTCTTC. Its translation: CASRKGLAGGREQFF.

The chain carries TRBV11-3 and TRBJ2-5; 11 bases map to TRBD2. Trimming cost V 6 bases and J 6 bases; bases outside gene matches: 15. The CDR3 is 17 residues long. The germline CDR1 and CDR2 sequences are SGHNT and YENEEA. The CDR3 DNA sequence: TGTGCCAGCAGTTTCGCCTCCGGGACTAGCGGTCGACAGACCCAGTACTTC. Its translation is CASSFASGTSGRQTQYF.

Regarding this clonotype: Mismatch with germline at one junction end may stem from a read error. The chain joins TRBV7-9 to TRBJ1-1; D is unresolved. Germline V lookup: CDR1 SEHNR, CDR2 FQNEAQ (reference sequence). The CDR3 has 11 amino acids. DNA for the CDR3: TGTGCCAGCAACTTACTCGCTGAAGCTTTCTTT. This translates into CASNLLAEAFF.